These T cell receptor beta chains were read from a single sample in a study of blood T cell repertoires in COVID-19. Libraries were prepared by immunoSEQ multiplex PCR; TCRdb keeps only in-frame clonotypes and omits some of them. This sample has more than 150,000 clones; 80% to 90% occur once, and the top ten carry less than 25%. Sequenced material: peripheral blood. These receptors were taken from a man aged 70 or older with active or convalescent COVID-19. CDR3s include the opening cysteine and the closing phenylalanine or tryptophan. The D gene is left open where the match is weak. Size tells how often a clone was seen (once, few, many) or the class of an expanded clone, and some rows leave it out.

TRBD1	TRBV5-4	TRBJ1-1	NA	CASSNPQGARTEAFF	TGTGCCAGCAGCAATCCCCAGGGGGCCAGGACTGAAGCTTTCTTT
TRBD1	TRBV5-1	TRBJ1-5	few	CASSPGQGGNQPQHF	TGCGCCAGCAGCCCGGGACAGGGGGGCAATCAGCCCCAGCATTTT
NA	TRBV9	TRBJ1-5	NA	CASSTEGRGQPQHF	TGTGCCAGCAGCACCGAGGGGAGGGGTCAGCCCCAGCATTTT
TRBD1	TRBV6-5	TRBJ1-6	NA	CASSYGTGDSPLHF	TGTGCCAGCAGTTACGGGACAGGGGATTCACCCCTCCACTTT
NA	TRBV2	TRBJ2-7	NA	CASSDAVGYYEQYF	TGTGCCAGCAGTGATGCCGTCGGTTACTACGAGCAGTACTTC
NA	TRBV10-1	TRBJ1-1	NA	CASSESIDSRRRGNTEAFF	TGCGCCAGCAGTGAGTCGATAGACAGCCGAAGAAGAGGCAACACTGAAGCTTTCTTT
TRBD1	TRBV5-1	TRBJ1-3	NA	CASSQTGDGNTIYF	TGCGCCAGCAGCCAAACAGGGGACGGAAACACCATATATTTT
TRBD1	TRBV10-3	TRBJ1-1	NA	CAISGTENTEAFF	TGTGCCATCAGCGGGACAGAGAACACTGAAGCTTTCTTT
TRBD2	TRBV7-8	TRBJ2-7	NA	CASSFEREIDEQYF	TGTGCCAGCAGCTTCGAGCGGGAGATTGACGAGCAGTACTTC
NA	TRBV27	TRBJ2-7	NA	CASRPSGSYEQYF	TGTGCCAGCAGGCCCTCAGGGTCCTACGAGCAGTACTTC
NA	TRBV29-1	TRBJ1-1	few	CSVGTTNTEAFF	TGCAGCGTCGGGACAACGAACACTGAAGCTTTCTTT
NA	TRBV4-1	TRBJ1-4	NA	CASSQAGGARGDEKLFF	TGCGCCAGCAGCCAAGCGGGGGGTGCCAGGGGTGACGAAAAACTGTTTTTT
NA	TRBV20-1	TRBJ1-5	NA	CSASRGIPSNQPQHF	TGCAGTGCTAGTCGGGGTATCCCTAGCAATCAGCCCCAGCATTTT
NA	TRBV18	TRBJ2-7	NA	CASSPTWDKEQYF	TGTGCCAGCTCACCCACCTGGGACAAAGAGCAGTACTTC
TRBD1	TRBV6-5	TRBJ1-1	NA	CATKDSTGYEAFF	TGTGCCACCAAGGACTCGACAGGGTATGAAGCTTTCTTT
TRBD1	TRBV5-5	TRBJ2-1	once	CASSNTPGQGDNEQFF	TGTGCCAGCAGCAATACACCGGGACAGGGGGACAATGAGCAGTTCTTC
TRBD1	TRBV6-5	TRBJ1-6	NA	CASSSGQGRPNSPLHF	TGTGCCAGCAGTTCCGGACAGGGTCGTCCTAATTCACCCCTCCACTTT
NA	TRBV5-1	TRBJ2-7	few	CASSLASRDYEQYF	TGCGCCAGCAGCTTGGCCAGCAGGGACTACGAGCAGTACTTC
TRBD1	TRBV9	TRBJ2-7	NA	CASSPLGTGVSEQYF	TGTGCCAGCAGCCCCCTCGGGACAGGGGTAAGCGAGCAGTACTTC
NA	TRBV7-3	TRBJ2-5	NA	CASSSTPGQTLQETQYF	TGTGCCAGCAGCTCAACTCCCGGACAGACCTTACAAGAGACCCAGTACTTC
NA	TRBV5-1	TRBJ1-1	NA	CASRTGSMNTEAFF	TGCGCCAGCAGGACCGGTAGCATGAACACTGAAGCTTTCTTT
TRBD2	TRBV4-3	TRBJ2-7	NA	CASSQVSLAGGPYEQYF	TGCGCCAGCAGCCAAGTGTCGTTAGCGGGAGGTCCCTACGAGCAGTACTTC
NA	TRBV24-1	TRBJ1-2	NA	CATSESGRTYGYTF	TGTGCCACCAGTGAGTCAGGGCGTACCTATGGCTACACCTTC
TRBD1	TRBV18	TRBJ2-7	NA	CASSFKGTGYHEQYF	TGTGCCAGCTCCTTCAAAGGGACAGGGTACCACGAGCAGTACTTC
TRBD1	TRBV4-3	TRBJ1-1	NA	CASSQWDRENTEAFF	TGCGCCAGCAGCCAATGGGACAGGGAAAACACTGAAGCTTTCTTT
TRBD2	TRBV6-2/TRBV6-3	TRBJ2-1	NA	CASSRPAPSGGRSEQFF	TGTGCCAGCAGCCGCCCTGCCCCTAGCGGGGGGCGTAGTGAGCAGTTCTTC
NA	TRBV5-4	TRBJ2-5	many	CASSLEHETQYF	TGTGCCAGCAGTTTGGAGCACGAGACCCAGTACTTC
TRBD1	TRBV19	TRBJ1-3	NA	CASSPRTGATSGNTIYF	TGTGCCAGTAGTCCCAGGACAGGGGCCACCTCTGGAAACACCATATATTTT
NA	TRBV2	TRBJ1-4	NA	CASSLGPSWTVENEKLFF	TGTGCCAGCAGTCTTGGGCCCTCTTGGACAGTAGAAAATGAAAAACTGTTTTTT
TRBD1	TRBV19	TRBJ2-7	NA	CASSIVPGQGFGEQYF	TGTGCCAGTAGTATAGTCCCGGGACAGGGGTTCGGCGAGCAGTACTTC
TRBD1	TRBV13	TRBJ2-3	NA	CASSSGQGWVDTQYF	TGTGCCAGCAGTTCCGGACAGGGGTGGGTGGATACGCAGTATTTT
TRBD1	TRBV6-6	TRBJ2-7	NA	CASSYSGQGGYEQYF	TGTGCCAGCAGTTACTCGGGACAGGGGGGCTACGAGCAGTACTTC
TRBD1	TRBV19	TRBJ1-4	NA	CASSPPGTGGEKLFF	TGTGCCAGTAGTCCGCCCGGGACAGGGGGTGAAAAACTGTTTTTT
NA	TRBV18	TRBJ2-5	once	CASSPRKTRGETQYF	TGTGCCAGCTCCCCCAGAAAAACAAGGGGCGAGACCCAGTACTTC
TRBD2	TRBV19	TRBJ2-5	NA	CASSTQRETRLSTETQYF	TGTGCCAGTAGTACCCAGCGGGAGACGAGGTTATCGACGGAGACCCAGTACTTC
NA	TRBV6-2/TRBV6-3	TRBJ1-6	few	CASSYEAGSSPLHF	TGTGCCAGCAGTTACGAGGCAGGGTCTTCACCCCTCCACTTT
TRBD1	TRBV3-1/TRBV3-2	TRBJ1-5	NA	CASSQAGTENQPQHF	TGTGCCAGCAGCCAAGCCGGGACAGAGAATCAGCCCCAGCATTTT
NA	TRBV27	TRBJ1-6	NA	CASQNGHAGKNSPLHF	TGTGCCAGCCAAAACGGGCACGCAGGGAAGAATTCACCCCTCCACTTT
TRBD1	TRBV6-6	TRBJ2-7	once	CASSYSGQGGTYEQYF	TGTGCCAGCAGTTACTCGGGACAGGGGGGTACCTACGAGCAGTACTTC
TRBD2	TRBV5-1	TRBJ2-7	NA	CASSFGSGGTYEQYF	TGCGCCAGCAGCTTCGGTAGCGGGGGGACCTACGAGCAGTACTTC
TRBD1	TRBV6-5	TRBJ2-7	NA	CASTNRGISDEQYF	TGTGCCAGCACAAACAGGGGCATCTCGGACGAGCAGTACTTC
NA	TRBV28	TRBJ1-2	once	CASSLSAPRDYGYTF	TGTGCCAGCAGTTTATCCGCCCCGAGGGACTATGGCTACACCTTC
NA	TRBV18	TRBJ1-1	NA	CASSPGLSRSTEAFF	TGTGCCAGCTCACCAGGACTGTCTCGGAGCACTGAAGCTTTCTTT
NA	TRBV15	TRBJ1-6	NA	CATSRVPGTPLHF	TGTGCCACCAGCAGAGTTCCGGGGACACCCCTCCACTTT